This T cell receptor beta chain was identified in a study of cytomegalovirus exposure and HLA in healthy donors. Regarding the study as a whole: TCR beta sequences reportedly predicted most subjects' HLA-A and HLA-B alleles accurately. The study found most TCR sequences rare, yet found some public TCRs in many donors.

V lost 6 bases to trimming and J lost 3 bases; unmatched junction nucleotides: 11. This CDR3 spans 16 amino acids. Germline V gene sequence: CDR1 MDHEN, CDR2 SYDVKM. On this clone itself: Its matching antigen is unknown.

60 Vbeta and 13 Jbeta primers were used in PCR. The protocol was immunoSEQ multiplex PCR, while the TCRdb copy is restricted to in-frame clones and leaves out a portion. Here the sample spans about 140,000 clones, 70% to 75% being singletons. The source of this sequence is a human donor in good health. The chain links TRBV28 to TRBJ2-5, with 9 bases matching TRBD2. Sequenced: PBMCs. Written as DNA, the CDR3 is TGTGCCAGCAGGGGTAGCGGGGGCCCACGTAAAGAGACCCAGTACTTC. Amino acids: CASRGSGGPRKETQYF.